One and the same sample provided the 10 T cell receptor beta chains below, sequenced in a study of blood T cell dynamics during melanoma immunotherapy. Time point: week 3, after first cycle of checkpoint inhibitor. This table comes from immunoSEQ multiplex PCR, and its TCRdb copy is limited to in-frame clones, with some not included. The sample lists 9,000 to 13,000 clones, 75% to 85% seen once, with approximately 20% in the top ten. The input for sequencing was blood, taken from a patient treated with checkpoint blockade. These receptors originate from a human donor with melanoma.

CDR3: CASSEGNGQYF. In nucleotides, the CDR3 is TGTGCCAGCAGTGAGGGAAACGGGCAGTACTTC. The chain joins TRBV27 to TRBJ2-7, with D possibly TRBD2 on 5 matching bases. Germline V gene sequence: CDR1 MNHEY, CDR2 SMNVEV (reference sequence). V was clipped by 5 bases and J by 9 bases, with 11 bases between them. The CDR3 sequence is 11 residues long.

This clone has just one count. The rearrangement links TRBV7-9 to TRBJ2-5; maybe TRBD1 (6 bases). Germline lookup yields CDR1 SEHNR and CDR2 FQNEAQ (reference sequence). The V end lost 1 base, the J end lost 6 bases, and 9 bases lay between the germline ends. This CDR3 spans 13 amino acids. Here the CDR3 DNA reads TGTGCCAGCAGCTTAGACAGGGCCAAGACCCAGTACTTC. Protein product: CASSLDRAKTQYF.

Here the CDR3 DNA reads TGCGCCAGCAGCTTGGAACAGGGGATGAACAATGAGCAGTTCTTC. It translates to CASSLEQGMNNEQFF. This chain links TRBV5-1 with TRBJ2-1; 7 nucleotides agree with TRBD1. The CDR3 sequence is 15 residues long. Germline V CDR1 and CDR2: SGHRS, YFSETQ. V lost 0 bases to trimming and J lost 5 bases; unmatched junction nucleotides: 5.

The rearrangement links TRBV15 to TRBJ2-7; D may correspond to TRBD1 or TRBD2 (5 bases each). CDR1 LNHNV and CDR2 YYDKDF come from the germline V gene (reference sequence). With 1 base removed from V and 6 bases from J, the gap between germline ends came to 22 bases. This CDR3 spans 17 amino acids. CDR3 nucleotide sequence: TGTGCCACCAGCAGAGGGATAGCCGGGACCAAAGGGATCGAGCAGTACTTC. Translated: CATSRGIAGTKGIEQYF.

The chain has TRBV29-1 and TRBJ1-2, with TRBD1 matching over 8 bases. The CDR3 totals 11 residues. V dropped 5 bases and J dropped 9; count of bases not matched to a gene: 5. Per germline, CDR1 SQVTM and CDR2 ANQGSEA. The CDR3 region is CSVWTGLSYTF. The CDR3 DNA is TGCAGCGTTTGGACAGGGCTTAGCTACACCTTC.

The chain links TRBV11-3 to TRBJ2-7, with D uncertain. The CDR3 has 13 residues. The V gene's germline CDR1 is SGHNT and CDR2 YENEEA. The CDR3 DNA is TGTGCCAGCAGCTTACCCCCCCACTGCGAGGCGAACGTC. This translates into CASSLPPHCEANV.

The gene calls are TRBV6-5 and TRBJ1-1, with D possibly being TRBD1 (6 bases). Per the germline V gene, CDR1 is MNHEY and CDR2 is SVGAGI. V lost 5 bases, J lost 5 bases, and 12 bases lay in between. The CDR3 covers 13 residues. The CDR3 DNA reads TGTGCCAGCAGTCCACAGGGAGGTACTGAAGCTTTCTTT. Encoded protein: CASSPQGGTEAFF.

This chain uses TRBV6-6 with TRBJ2-3; unclear D gene. The CDR3 sequence is 12 residues long. Germline V gene lookup returns CDR1 MNHNY and CDR2 SVGAGI (reference sequence). With 2 bases removed from V and 5 bases from J, the gap between germline ends came to 5 bases. Written as DNA, the CDR3 is TGTGCCAGCAGTTACCCTCTAGATACGCAGTATTTT. It codes for CASSYPLDTQYF.

The rearrangement links TRBV4-3 to TRBJ1-2, with TRBD1 matching 8 bases. V trimming: 2 bases; J trimming: 2 bases; junction bases outside the gene matches: 1. The CDR3 has 14 amino acids. Germline CDR1 is LGHNA and CDR2 is YSLEER. CDR3: CASSQQGANYGYTF. As DNA, the CDR3 is TGCGCCAGCAGCCAACAGGGGGCGAACTATGGCTACACCTTC.

Worth noting for this clone: One end of the junction fails to match germline, which may point to a read error. The genes are TRBV9 and TRBJ1-4; D perhaps matches TRBD1 (6 bases). The V gene's germline CDR1 is SGDLS and CDR2 YYNGEE. The length of the CDR3 is 15 residues. The DNA of the CDR3 is TGTGCCCGCAGCGCGGACAGTTCAACTAATGAAAAACTGTTTTTT. The encoded protein is CARSADSSTNEKLFF.